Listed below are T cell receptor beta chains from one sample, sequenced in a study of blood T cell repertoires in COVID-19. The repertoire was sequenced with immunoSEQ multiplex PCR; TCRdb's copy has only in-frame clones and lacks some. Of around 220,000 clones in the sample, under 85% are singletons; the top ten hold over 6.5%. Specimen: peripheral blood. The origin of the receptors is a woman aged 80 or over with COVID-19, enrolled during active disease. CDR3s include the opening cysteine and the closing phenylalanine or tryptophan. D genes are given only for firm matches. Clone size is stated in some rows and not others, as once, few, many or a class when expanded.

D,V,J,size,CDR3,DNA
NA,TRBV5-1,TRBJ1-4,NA,CASSASRQGTNEKLFF,TGCGCCAGCAGCGCCTCACGGCAGGGGACTAATGAAAAACTGTTTTTT
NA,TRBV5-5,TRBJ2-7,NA,CASSAPPTEQYF,TGTGCCAGCAGCGCACCCCCGACAGAGCAGTACTTC
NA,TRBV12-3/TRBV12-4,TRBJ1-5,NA,CASSLTDNQPQHF,TGTGCCAGCAGTTTGACAGACAATCAGCCCCAGCATTTT
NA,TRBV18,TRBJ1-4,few,CASSPPGQGGEKLFF,TGTGCCAGCTCACCACCCGGGCAGGGCGGCGAAAAACTGTTTTTT
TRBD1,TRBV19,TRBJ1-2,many,CASSGQGASGYTF,TGTGCCAGTAGTGGACAGGGGGCGAGTGGCTACACCTTC
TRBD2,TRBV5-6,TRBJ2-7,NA,CASSLGRRLAGFYEQYF,TGTGCCAGCAGCTTGGGACGAAGACTAGCGGGCTTCTACGAGCAGTACTTC
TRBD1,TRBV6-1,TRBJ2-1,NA,CASSEGDYRGEQFF,TGTGCCAGCAGTGAAGGGGATTACAGGGGGGAGCAGTTCTTC
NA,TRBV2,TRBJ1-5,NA,CASSDGTIQPQHF,TGTGCCAGCAGTGACGGCACTATTCAGCCCCAGCATTTT
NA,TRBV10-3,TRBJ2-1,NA,CAITASPAGEQFF,TGTGCCATCACGGCTTCACCTGCGGGGGAGCAGTTCTTC
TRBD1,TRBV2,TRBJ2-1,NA,CASAGTGGSYNEQFF,TGTGCCAGCGCCGGGACAGGGGGCTCCTACAATGAGCAGTTCTTC
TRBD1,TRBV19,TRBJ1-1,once,CASTNRGTVMRAFF,TGTGCCAGTACCAACAGAGGGACAGTTATGAGAGCTTTCTTT
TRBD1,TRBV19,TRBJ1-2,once,CASSVGRTGDGGYTF,TGTGCCAGTAGTGTCGGGCGGACAGGGGATGGCGGCTACACCTTC
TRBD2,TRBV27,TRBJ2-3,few,CASSPRLAGEVTQYF,TGTGCCAGCAGTCCGCGACTAGCGGGAGAAGTTACGCAGTATTTT
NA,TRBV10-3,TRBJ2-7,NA,CAISEAGDFYEQYF,TGTGCCATCAGTGAGGCAGGGGATTTCTACGAGCAGTACTTC
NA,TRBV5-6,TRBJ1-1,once,CASSLLGPLNTEAFF,TGTGCCAGCAGCTTGCTGGGGCCCTTGAACACTGAAGCTTTCTTT
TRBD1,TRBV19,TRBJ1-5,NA,CASRGLTGQPQHF,TGTGCCAGCAGGGGGCTCACGGGTCAGCCCCAGCATTTT
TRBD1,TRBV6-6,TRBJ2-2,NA,CASSRQGRSLVGTGELFF,TGTGCCAGCAGTCGACAGGGGCGGAGTTTAGTAGGGACCGGGGAGCTGTTTTTT
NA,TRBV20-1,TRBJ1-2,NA,CSASRPGILVVDTF,TGCAGTGCTAGTCGCCCAGGGATCCTTGTTGTGGACACCTTC
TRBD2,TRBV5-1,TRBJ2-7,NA,CASSSRTSGDYEQYF,TGCGCCAGCAGCTCCCGGACTAGCGGAGACTACGAGCAGTACTTC
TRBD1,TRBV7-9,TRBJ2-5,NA,CASSLGGDRVHYTQYF,TGTGCCAGCAGCTTAGGGGGAGACAGGGTCCATTATACCCAGTACTTC
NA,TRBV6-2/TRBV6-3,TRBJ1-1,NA,CASSFYWSTEAFF,TGTGCCAGCAGCTTCTATTGGAGCACTGAAGCTTTCTTT
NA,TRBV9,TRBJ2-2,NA,CASSVGNLNTGELFF,TGTGCCAGCAGCGTAGGTAATCTTAACACCGGGGAGCTGTTTTTT
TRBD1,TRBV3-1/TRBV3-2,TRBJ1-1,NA,CASSPDRVRGAFF,TGTGCCAGCAGCCCCGACAGGGTGCGTGGAGCTTTCTTT
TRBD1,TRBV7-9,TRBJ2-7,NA,CASSSGTGSYEQYF,TGTGCCAGCAGCTCCGGGACAGGCTCCTACGAGCAGTACTTC
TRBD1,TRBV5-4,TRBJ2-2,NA,CASSAGQGLGELFF,TGTGCCAGCAGCGCCGGACAGGGGCTGGGGGAGCTGTTTTTT
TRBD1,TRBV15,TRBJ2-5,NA,CVTSRDGTGAQTQYF,TGTGTCACCAGCAGAGATGGGACAGGCGCTCAGACCCAGTACTTC
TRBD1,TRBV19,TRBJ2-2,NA,CASSIRDRAFTGELFF,TGTGCCAGTAGTATCCGGGACAGGGCCTTCACCGGGGAGCTGTTTTTT
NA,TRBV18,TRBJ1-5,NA,CASGNRVGQPQHF,TGTGCCAGCGGTAACAGGGTGGGACAGCCCCAGCATTTT
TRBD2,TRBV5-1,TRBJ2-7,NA,CASSLGAHWAGDSYEQYF,TGCGCCAGCAGCTTGGGCGCCCACTGGGCGGGAGATTCCTACGAGCAGTACTTC
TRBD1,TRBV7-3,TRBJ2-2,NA,CASSPTGGTGELFF,TGTGCCAGCAGCCCGACAGGGGGGACCGGGGAGCTGTTTTTT
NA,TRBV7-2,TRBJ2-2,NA,CASSPKTATGELFF,TGTGCCAGCAGCCCCAAGACAGCCACCGGGGAGCTGTTTTTT
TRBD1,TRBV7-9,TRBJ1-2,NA,CASSLGTVYGYTF,TGTGCCAGCAGCTTGGGGACAGTGTATGGCTACACCTTC
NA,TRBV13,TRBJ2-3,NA,CASSLTTGHPLTDTQYF,TGTGCCAGCAGCTTAACTACGGGACACCCCCTGACAGATACGCAGTATTTT
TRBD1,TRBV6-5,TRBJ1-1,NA,CASRSDRVGNTEAFF,TGTGCCAGCAGGTCCGACAGGGTGGGGAACACTGAAGCTTTCTTT
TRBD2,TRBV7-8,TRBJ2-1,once,CASSRVGTSGGNYNEQFF,TGTGCCAGCAGCCGAGTGGGGACTAGCGGAGGAAATTACAATGAGCAGTTCTTC
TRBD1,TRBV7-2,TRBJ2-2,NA,CASSPTPGQGTGELFF,TGTGCCAGCAGCCCTACTCCGGGACAGGGGACCGGGGAGCTGTTTTTT
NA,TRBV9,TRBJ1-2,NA,CASSSGGGNYGYTF,TGTGCCAGCAGCTCCGGCGGGGGAAACTATGGCTACACCTTC
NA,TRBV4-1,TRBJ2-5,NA,CASSPAGARVETQYF,TGCGCCAGCAGCCCTGCTGGGGCCCGGGTAGAGACCCAGTACTTC
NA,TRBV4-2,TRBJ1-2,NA,CASSQESGYGYTF,TGTGCCAGCAGCCAAGAGTCAGGCTATGGCTACACCTTC
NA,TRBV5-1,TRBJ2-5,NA,CASSTGDRRETQYF,TGCGCCAGCAGCACGGGGGACAGACGAGAGACCCAGTACTTC
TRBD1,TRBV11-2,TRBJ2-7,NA,CASSLGSGQVYYEQYF,TGTGCCAGCAGCTTAGGGTCGGGACAGGTATACTACGAGCAGTACTTC
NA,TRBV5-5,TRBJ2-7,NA,CASSLGSLYEQYF,TGTGCCAGCAGCTTGGGGAGCCTGTACGAGCAGTACTTC
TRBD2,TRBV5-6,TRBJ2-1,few,CASSKLAGVTYNEQFF,TGTGCCAGCAGCAAACTAGCGGGAGTAACATACAATGAGCAGTTCTTC
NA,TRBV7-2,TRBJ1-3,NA,CASSPSRASGNTIYF,TGTGCCAGCAGCCCATCGCGGGCCTCTGGAAACACCATATATTTT
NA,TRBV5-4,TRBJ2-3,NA,CASSSPVSGQDTQYF,TGTGCCAGCAGCTCCCCGGTATCGGGACAAGATACGCAGTATTTT
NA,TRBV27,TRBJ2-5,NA,CASGLLRSQETQYF,TGTGCCAGCGGTCTGTTGCGGTCGCAAGAGACCCAGTACTTC
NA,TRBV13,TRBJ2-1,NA,CASSLGAGDFYNEQFF,TGTGCCAGCAGCTTGGGGGCAGGGGATTTCTACAATGAGCAGTTCTTC
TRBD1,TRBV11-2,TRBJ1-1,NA,CASSIDRGSAFF,TGTGCCAGCAGCATTGACAGGGGATCAGCTTTCTTT
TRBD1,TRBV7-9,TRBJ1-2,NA,CASSLETGAGYTF,TGTGCCAGCAGCCTAGAAACAGGGGCCGGCTACACCTTC
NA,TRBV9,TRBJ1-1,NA,CASSVGLGADTEAFF,TGTGCCAGCAGCGTGGGCCTTGGAGCGGACACTGAAGCTTTCTTT
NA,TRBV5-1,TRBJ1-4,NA,CASSSGSGEKLFF,TGCGCCAGCAGCTCAGGCAGCGGTGAAAAACTGTTTTTT
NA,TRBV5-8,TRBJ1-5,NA,CASSLGRGAGRGNQPQHF,TGTGCCAGCAGTTTGGGGAGAGGTGCGGGGAGGGGCAATCAGCCCCAGCATTTT
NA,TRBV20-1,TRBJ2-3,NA,CSASLLEVTQYF,TGCAGTGCTAGTCTCCTAGAGGTTACGCAGTATTTT
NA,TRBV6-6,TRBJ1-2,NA,CASSYVGGGYGYTF,TGTGCCAGCAGTTACGTGGGGGGAGGATATGGCTACACCTTC
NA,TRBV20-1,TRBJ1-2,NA,CSASGGERYGYTF,TGCAGTGCTAGTGGTGGGGAGAGGTATGGCTACACCTTC